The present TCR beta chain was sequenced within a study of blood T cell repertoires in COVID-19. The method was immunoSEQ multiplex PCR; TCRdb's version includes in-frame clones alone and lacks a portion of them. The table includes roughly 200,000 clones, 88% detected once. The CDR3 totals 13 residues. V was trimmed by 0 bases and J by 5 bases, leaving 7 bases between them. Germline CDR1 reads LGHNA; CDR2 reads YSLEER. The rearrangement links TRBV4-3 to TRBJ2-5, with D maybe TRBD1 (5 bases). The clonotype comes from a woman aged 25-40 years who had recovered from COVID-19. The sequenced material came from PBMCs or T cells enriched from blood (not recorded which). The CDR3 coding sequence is TGCGCCAGCAGCCAAGATAAGGGGGAGACCCAGTACTTC. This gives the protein CASSQDKGETQYF.